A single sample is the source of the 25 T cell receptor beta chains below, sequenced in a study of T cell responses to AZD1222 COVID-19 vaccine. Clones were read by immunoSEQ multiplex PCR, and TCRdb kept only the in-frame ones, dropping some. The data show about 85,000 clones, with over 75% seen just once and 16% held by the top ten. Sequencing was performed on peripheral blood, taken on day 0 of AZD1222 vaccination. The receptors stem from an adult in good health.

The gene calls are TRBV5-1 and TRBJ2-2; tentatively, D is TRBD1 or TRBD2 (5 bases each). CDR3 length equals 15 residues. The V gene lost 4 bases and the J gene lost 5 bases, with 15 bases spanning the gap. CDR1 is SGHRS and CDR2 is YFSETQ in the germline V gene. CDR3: CASSTPGTATGELFF. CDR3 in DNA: TGCGCCAGCAGCACCCCCGGGACCGCAACCGGGGAGCTGTTTTTT.

DNA for the CDR3: TGCGCCAGCAGCTTGGTATCCCAGGGCACTGAAGCTTTCTTT. Its translation: CASSLVSQGTEAFF. The chain employs TRBV5-1 and TRBJ1-1; D may be TRBD1 (5 bases). V dropped 0 bases and J dropped 4 bases, with 10 bases sitting between them. CDR1 SGHRS and CDR2 YFSETQ come from the germline V gene. The CDR3 is 14 amino acids.

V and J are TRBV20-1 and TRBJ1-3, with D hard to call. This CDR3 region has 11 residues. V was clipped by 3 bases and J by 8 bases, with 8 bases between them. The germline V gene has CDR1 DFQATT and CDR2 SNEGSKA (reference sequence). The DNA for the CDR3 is TGCAGTGCTAGTAATCCAGACACCATATATTTT. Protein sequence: CSASNPDTIYF.

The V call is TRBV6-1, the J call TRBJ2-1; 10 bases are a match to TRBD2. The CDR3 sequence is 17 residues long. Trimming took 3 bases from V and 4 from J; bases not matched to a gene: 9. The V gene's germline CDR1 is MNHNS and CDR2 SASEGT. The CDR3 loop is CASSEHLTSGPYNEQFF. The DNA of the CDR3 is TGTGCCAGCAGTGAGCACTTGACTAGCGGGCCTTACAATGAGCAGTTCTTC.

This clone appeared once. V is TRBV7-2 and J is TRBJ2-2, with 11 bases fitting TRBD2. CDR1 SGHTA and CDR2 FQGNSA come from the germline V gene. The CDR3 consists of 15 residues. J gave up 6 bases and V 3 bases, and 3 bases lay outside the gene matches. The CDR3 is CASSLGLAVAGELFF. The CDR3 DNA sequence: TGTGCCAGCAGCTTGGGACTAGCGGTGGCCGGGGAGCTGTTTTTT.

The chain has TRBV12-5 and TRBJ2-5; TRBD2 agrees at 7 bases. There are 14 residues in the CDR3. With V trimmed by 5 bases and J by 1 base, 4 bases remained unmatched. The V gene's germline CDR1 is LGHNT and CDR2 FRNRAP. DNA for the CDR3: TGTGCTAGTGGTCTAGGACTAGGCCAAGAGACCCAGTACTTC. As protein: CASGLGLGQETQYF.

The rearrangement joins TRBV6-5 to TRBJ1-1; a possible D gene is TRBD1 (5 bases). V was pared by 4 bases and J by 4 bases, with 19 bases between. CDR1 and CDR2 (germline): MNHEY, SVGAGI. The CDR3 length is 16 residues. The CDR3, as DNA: TGTGCCAGCAGTTTGGCAGGGCACGGGGGAAGCACTGAAGCTTTCTTT. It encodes CASSLAGHGGSTEAFF.

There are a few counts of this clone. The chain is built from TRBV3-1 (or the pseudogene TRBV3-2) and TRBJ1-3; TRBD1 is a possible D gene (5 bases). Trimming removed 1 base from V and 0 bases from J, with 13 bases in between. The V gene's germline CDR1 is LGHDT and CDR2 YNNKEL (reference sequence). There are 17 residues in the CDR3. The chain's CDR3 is CASSQALGGYSGNTIYF. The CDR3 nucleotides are TGTGCCAGCAGCCAAGCGCTGGGGGGGTACTCTGGAAACACCATATATTTT.

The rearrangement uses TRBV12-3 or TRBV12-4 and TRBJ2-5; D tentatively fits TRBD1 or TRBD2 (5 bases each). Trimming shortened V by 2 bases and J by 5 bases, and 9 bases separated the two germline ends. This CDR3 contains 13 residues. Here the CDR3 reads CASSLQGRETQYF. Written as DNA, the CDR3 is TGTGCCAGCAGTTTACAGGGACGGGAGACCCAGTACTTC.

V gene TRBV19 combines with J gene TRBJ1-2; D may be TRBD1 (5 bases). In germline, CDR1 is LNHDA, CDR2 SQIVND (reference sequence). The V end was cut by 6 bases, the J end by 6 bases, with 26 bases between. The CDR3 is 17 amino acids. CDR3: CASRILREGREDHGYTF. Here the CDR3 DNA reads TGTGCCAGTAGGATCCTCAGGGAGGGCAGGGAGGATCATGGCTACACCTTC. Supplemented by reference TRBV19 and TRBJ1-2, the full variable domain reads DGGITQSPKYLFRKEGQNVTLSCEQNLNHDAMYWYRQDPGQGLRLIYYSQIVNDFQKGDIAEGYSVSREKKESFPLTVTSAQKNPTAFYLCASRILREGREDHGYTFGSGTRLTVV.

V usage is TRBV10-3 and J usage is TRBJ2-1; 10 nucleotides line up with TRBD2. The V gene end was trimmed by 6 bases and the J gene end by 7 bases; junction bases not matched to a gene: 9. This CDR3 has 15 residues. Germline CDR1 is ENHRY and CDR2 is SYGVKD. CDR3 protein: CAISPGTSASNEQFF. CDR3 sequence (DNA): TGTGCCATCAGCCCGGGGACTAGCGCGTCTAATGAGCAGTTCTTC.

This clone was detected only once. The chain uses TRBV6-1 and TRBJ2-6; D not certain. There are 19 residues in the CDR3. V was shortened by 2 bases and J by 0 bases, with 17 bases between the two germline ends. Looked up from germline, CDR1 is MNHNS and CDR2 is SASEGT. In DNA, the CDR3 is TGTGCCAGCAGTGAACCCACCAGGTCCCCCCGCTCTGGGGCCAACGTCCTGACTTTC. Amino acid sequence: CASSEPTRSPRSGANVLTF.

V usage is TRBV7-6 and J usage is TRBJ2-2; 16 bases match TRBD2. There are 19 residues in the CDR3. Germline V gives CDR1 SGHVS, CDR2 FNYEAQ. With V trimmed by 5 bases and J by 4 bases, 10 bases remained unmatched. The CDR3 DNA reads TGTGCCAGCAGCCCCCTGGGACTAGCGGGAGGGCCAGGCACCGGGGAGCTGTTTTTT. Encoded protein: CASSPLGLAGGPGTGELFF.

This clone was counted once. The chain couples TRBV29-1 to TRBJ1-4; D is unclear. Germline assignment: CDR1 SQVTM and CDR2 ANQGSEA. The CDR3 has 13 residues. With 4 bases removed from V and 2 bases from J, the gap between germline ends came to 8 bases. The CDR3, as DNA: TGCAGCGTTGGTTTCTCCACTAATGAAAAACTGTTTTTT. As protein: CSVGFSTNEKLFF.

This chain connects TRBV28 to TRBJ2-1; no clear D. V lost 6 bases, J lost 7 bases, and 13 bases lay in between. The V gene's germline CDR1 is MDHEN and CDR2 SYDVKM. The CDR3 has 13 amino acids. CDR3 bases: TGTGCCAGCAGCCTGCCGGTTGCAAATGAGCAGTTCTTC. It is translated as CASSLPVANEQFF.

CDR3 sequence: CASSILAGAYGYTF. The CDR3 DNA reads TGTGCCAGTAGTATACTCGCGGGGGCCTATGGCTACACCTTC. This rearrangement joins TRBV19 to TRBJ1-2, with D tentatively TRBD1 (6 bases). The V end lost 2 bases, the J end lost 4 bases, and 11 bases lay between the germline ends. CDR1 and CDR2 (germline): LNHDA, SQIVND (reference sequence). This CDR3 is 14 amino acids long.

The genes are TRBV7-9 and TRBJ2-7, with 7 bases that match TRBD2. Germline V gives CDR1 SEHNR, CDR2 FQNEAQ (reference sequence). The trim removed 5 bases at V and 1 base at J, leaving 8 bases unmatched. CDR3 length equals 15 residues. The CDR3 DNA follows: TGTGCCAGCAGCCCGGGTAGCGGGCAGTCCTACGAGCAGTACTTC. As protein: CASSPGSGQSYEQYF. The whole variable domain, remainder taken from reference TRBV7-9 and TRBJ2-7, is DTGVSQNPRHKITKRGQNVTFRCDPISEHNRLYWYRQTLGQGPEFLTYFQNEAQLEKSRLLSDRFSAERPKGSFSTLEIQRTEQGDSAMYLCASSPGSGQSYEQYFGPGTRLTVT.

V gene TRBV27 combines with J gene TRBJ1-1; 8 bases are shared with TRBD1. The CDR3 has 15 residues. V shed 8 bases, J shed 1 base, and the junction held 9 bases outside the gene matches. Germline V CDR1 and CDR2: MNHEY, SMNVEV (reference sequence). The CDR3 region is CASLSGQGRNTEAFF. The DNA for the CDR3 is TGTGCCAGCCTCTCCGGACAGGGAAGGAACACTGAAGCTTTCTTT.

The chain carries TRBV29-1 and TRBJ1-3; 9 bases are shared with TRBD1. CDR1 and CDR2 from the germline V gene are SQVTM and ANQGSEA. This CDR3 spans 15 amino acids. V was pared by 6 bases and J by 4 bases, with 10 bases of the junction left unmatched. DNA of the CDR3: TGCAGCGTCCGCATAGGGACAGGGTCCGGAAACACCATATATTTT. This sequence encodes CSVRIGTGSGNTIYF. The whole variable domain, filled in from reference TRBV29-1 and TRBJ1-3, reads SAVISQKPSRDICQRGTSLTIQCQVDSQVTMMFWYRQQPGQSLTLIATANQGSEATYESGFVIDKFPISRPNLTFSTLTVSNMSPEDSSIYLCSVRIGTGSGNTIYFGEGSWLTVV.

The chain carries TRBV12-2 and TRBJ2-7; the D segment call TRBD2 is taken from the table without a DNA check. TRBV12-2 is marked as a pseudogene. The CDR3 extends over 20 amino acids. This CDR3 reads CASRLGRGIWVAGALYEQYF. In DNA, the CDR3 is TGTGCAAGTCGCTTAGGGCGGGGTATATGGGTAGCGGGAGCACTCTACGAGCAGTACTTC.

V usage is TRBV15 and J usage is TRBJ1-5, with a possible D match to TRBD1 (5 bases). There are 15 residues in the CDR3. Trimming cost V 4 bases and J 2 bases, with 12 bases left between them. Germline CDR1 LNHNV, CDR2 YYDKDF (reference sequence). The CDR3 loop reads CATSTIPGGNQPQHF. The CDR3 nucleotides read TGTGCCACCAGCACAATACCGGGGGGCAATCAGCCCCAGCATTTT.

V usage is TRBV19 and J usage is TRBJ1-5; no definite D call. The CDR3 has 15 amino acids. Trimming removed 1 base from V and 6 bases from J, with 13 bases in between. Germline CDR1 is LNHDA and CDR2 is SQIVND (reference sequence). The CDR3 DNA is TGTGCCAGTAGTATAGTGAGTGGATCAGGTCAGCCCCAGCATTTT. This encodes CASSIVSGSGQPQHF. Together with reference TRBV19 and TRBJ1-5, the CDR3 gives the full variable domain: DGGITQSPKYLFRKEGQNVTLSCEQNLNHDAMYWYRQDPGQGLRLIYYSQIVNDFQKGDIAEGYSVSREKKESFPLTVTSAQKNPTAFYLCASSIVSGSGQPQHFGDGTRLSIL.

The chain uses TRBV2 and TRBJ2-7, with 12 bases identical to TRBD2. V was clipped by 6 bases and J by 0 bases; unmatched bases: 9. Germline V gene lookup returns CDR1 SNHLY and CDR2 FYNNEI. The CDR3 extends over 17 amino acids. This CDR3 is CASRSWLAGGSSYEQYF. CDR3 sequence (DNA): TGTGCCAGCAGGAGTTGGCTAGCGGGGGGGAGCTCCTACGAGCAGTACTTC.

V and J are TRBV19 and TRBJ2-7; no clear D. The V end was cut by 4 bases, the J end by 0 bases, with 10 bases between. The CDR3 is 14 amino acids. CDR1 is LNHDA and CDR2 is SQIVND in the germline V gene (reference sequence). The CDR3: CASSSGLSSYEQYF. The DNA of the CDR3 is TGTGCCAGTAGTAGCGGTCTAAGCTCCTACGAGCAGTACTTC. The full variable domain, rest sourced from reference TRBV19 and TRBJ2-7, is DGGITQSPKYLFRKEGQNVTLSCEQNLNHDAMYWYRQDPGQGLRLIYYSQIVNDFQKGDIAEGYSVSREKKESFPLTVTSAQKNPTAFYLCASSSGLSSYEQYFGPGTRLTVT.

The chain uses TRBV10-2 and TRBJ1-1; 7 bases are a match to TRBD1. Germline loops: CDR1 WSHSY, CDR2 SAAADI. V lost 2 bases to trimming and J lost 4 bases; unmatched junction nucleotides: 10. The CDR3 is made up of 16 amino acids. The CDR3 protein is CASSETGAGGGTEAFF. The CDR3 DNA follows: TGCGCCAGCAGTGAGACAGGGGCAGGCGGGGGCACTGAAGCTTTCTTT.